A selection of T cell receptor beta chains follows, all from one sample in a study of regulatory T cells in long-lasting Graves disease. TCRdb called the multiplex PCR reads again in MiXCR, with one record for every CDR3 protein. This table has some 350,000 distinct CDR3 sequences, under 20% appearing once. This sample also appeared in a second study, on T cells in Graves' hyperthyroidism and ophthalmopathy.

Sequenced material: peripheral blood mononuclear cells (PBMCs), taken at new diagnosis, from a patient treated with antithyroid drugs. The receptor set was obtained from a woman in her late teens or twenties with Graves disease. Each CDR3 is given without its conserved first and last residue.

v_gene,CDR3aa
TRBV28,ATRWDQETQY
TRBV10-3,AISEGLAGRVRNEQF
TRBV6-2/TRBV6-3,ASRGFFYNEQF
TRBV28,ASSLGSVAYEQY
TRBV12-3/TRBV12-4,ASKGHLTSDEQF
TRBV7-9,ASRRGDAETQY
TRBV7-2,ASSSPLGLAGGETQY
TRBV28,ASSFESGTSNEQF
TRBV19,ASSIVWTGGNQPQH
TRBV18,ASSPRDQPTPGEQF
TRBV27,ASSIGGEQY
TRBV20-1,SARGAGTYEQY
TRBV30,AWSIRNEAF
TRBV18,ASSVTHSGANVLT
TRBV2,ASSEQGPSYEQY
TRBV4-1,ASSQGQRTGELF
TRBV28,ASSLKPGRGYSNQPQH
TRBV10-3,AISWTDSSNTEAF
TRBV2,ASSGGVTNEKLF
TRBV12-3/TRBV12-4,ASNQNSNQPQH
TRBV30,AWSNGMNPYEQY
TRBV5-1,ASMIAGGTDTQY
TRBV11-2,ASSSGTEDPHGYT
TRBV3-1,ASSPRDRAADAQY
TRBV5-1,ASSLGQGADTEAF
TRBV5-1,ASSLVGSGVEQY
TRBV28,ASSFSTGGFQETQY
TRBV19,ASSIGGVRADTQY